This T cell receptor beta chain was identified in a study of OX40 agonist ivuxolimab in advanced cancers. About the full investigation: The costimulatory receptor OX40 (CD134) was targeted by ivuxolimab, a fully human IgG2 agonistic monoclonal antibody. A male proportion of 70% to 90% and a mean age of 60 years, ranging from 23 to 79, were recorded for the dose-escalation cohort. The paper describes the monotherapy dose-escalation part (N of about 52 patients) of the phase I trial of ivuxolimab. Patients were allowed to have had prior anti-PD-1, anti-PD-L1 or anti-CTLA-4 therapy, and 40% of the dose-escalation patients had been treated with checkpoint inhibitors. Among the 52 dose-escalation patients, 19 had hepatocellular carcinoma, about 15 melanoma, 9 renal cell carcinoma and 9 head and neck cancer. Intravenous ivuxolimab was administered to patients every 2 weeks at six dose levels: 0.01, 0.1, 0.3, 1.5, 3 and 10 mg/kg. Partial responses were achieved by three dose-escalation patients, of whom one had hepatocellular carcinoma and two had cutaneous melanoma. Peripheral TCRbeta sequencing aimed to test whether ivuxolimab altered TCR sequence diversity and caused clonal T-cell expansion.

Patients with autoimmune disease history or receiving systemic immunosuppression were excluded from the trial. Peripheral blood for TCR sequencing was drawn from every dose cohort at baseline, at cycle 4 day 1 and at cycle 7 day 1. Samples were obtained from an open-label, multicenter, first-in-human phase I dose-escalation trial of ivuxolimab. Adults with locally advanced or metastatic melanoma, renal cell carcinoma, hepatocellular carcinoma or head and neck squamous cell carcinoma were enrolled in the trial. Before TCR sequencing, CD4+ and CD8+ T cells were separately sorted from peripheral blood. From the cysteine up to the phenylalanine, the CDR3 has a length of 14 residues. Solely the CDR3 DNA is kept, with 42 bases framed from the first base. Based on the germline V gene, the CDR1 and CDR2 sequences are SGHRS and YFSETQ. The V end loses 5 bases and the J end loses 1 base, and a stretch of 13 bases separates them.

As to this clone: Its target antigen remains unknown. Base qualities were left out, and no much larger clone turns up one base away.

Results and caveats for the whole study, not just this receptor: In partial responders in the 0.1-3.0 mg/kg groups, normalized peripheral clonal expansion was found to be among the lowest, especially among CD8+ T cells. Low levels of normalized T-cell clonal expansion were also seen in some patients who did not respond. At doses of 0.1 to 3.0 mg/kg, clonal expansion of both CD4+ and CD8+ T cells in blood was seen between baseline and week 6. The antigen specificity of the peripheral T cells that underwent clonal expansion was not determined. After ivuxolimab, expanded clones were on average more numerous among CD8+ T cells than among CD4+ T cells.

To sequence the TCRbeta CDR3 region, genomic DNA was isolated from the sorted cells. The immunoSEQ Assay was used for sequencing of TCRbeta CDR3 regions. This immuneACCESS table, as held by TCRdb, lists in-frame sequences with V and J called but not all clones. Of the missing ones, under half trace to an unresolved V gene in checked studies; the others have no known cause. The sample records roughly 46,000 clones, over 75% of which are singletons. 10% to 15% of the sample belongs to the ten largest clones. The TCR sequence derives from an adult with an advanced solid tumor such as melanoma, head and neck, liver or kidney cancer. Here the chain combines TRBV5-1 and TRBJ2-7, with an unclear D gene assignment. The material was CD4+ or CD8+ T cells sorted from blood, obtained in a trial of the OX40 agonist ivuxolimab. The encoded CDR3 is CASSPWSLSYEQYF. The DNA sequence follows: TGCGCCAGCAGTCCCTGGAGTTTGTCCTACGAGCAGTACTTC.